This T cell receptor beta chain stems from a study of OX40 agonist ivuxolimab in advanced cancers. The CDR3 sequence is 16 residues long. The junction had 10 bases not matched to a gene; V was cut back by 1 base and J by 5 bases. Germline CDR1 reads SGHVS; CDR2 reads FNYEAQ. Some clones are missing from TCRdb's copy, which holds only in-frame ones; the method was immunoSEQ multiplex PCR. Of tens of thousands of clones listed, about 91% are singletons. Comments on this clone: Antigen specificity is unknown.

Broader study findings: Also showing low normalized T-cell clonal expansion were some of the nonresponders. At 0.1-3.0 mg/kg, partial responders had clonal expansion among the lowest observed.

The material was CD4+ or CD8+ T cells sorted from blood, obtained in a trial of the OX40 agonist ivuxolimab. The gene calls are TRBV7-6 and TRBJ2-7; 8 bases agree with TRBD2. This receptor was identified in an adult with an advanced solid tumor such as melanoma, head and neck, liver or kidney cancer. The CDR3 is CASSLVGSGSGDEQYF. Here the CDR3 DNA reads TGTGCCAGCAGCTTAGTCGGGAGCGGGAGCGGCGACGAGCAGTACTTC.